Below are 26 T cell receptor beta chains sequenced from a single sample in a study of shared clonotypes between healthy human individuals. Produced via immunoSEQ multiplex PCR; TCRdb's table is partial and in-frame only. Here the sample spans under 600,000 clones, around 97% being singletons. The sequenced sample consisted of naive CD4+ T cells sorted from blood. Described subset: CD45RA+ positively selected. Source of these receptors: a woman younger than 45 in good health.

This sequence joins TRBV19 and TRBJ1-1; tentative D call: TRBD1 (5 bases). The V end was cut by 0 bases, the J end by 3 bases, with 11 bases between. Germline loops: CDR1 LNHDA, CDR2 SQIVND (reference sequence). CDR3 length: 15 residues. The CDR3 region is CASSIEGRVYTEAFF. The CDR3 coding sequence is TGTGCCAGTAGTATAGAGGGCAGGGTTTACACTGAAGCTTTCTTT. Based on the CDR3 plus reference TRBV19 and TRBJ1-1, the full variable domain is DGGITQSPKYLFRKEGQNVTLSCEQNLNHDAMYWYRQDPGQGLRLIYYSQIVNDFQKGDIAEGYSVSREKKESFPLTVTSAQKNPTAFYLCASSIEGRVYTEAFFGQGTRLTVV.

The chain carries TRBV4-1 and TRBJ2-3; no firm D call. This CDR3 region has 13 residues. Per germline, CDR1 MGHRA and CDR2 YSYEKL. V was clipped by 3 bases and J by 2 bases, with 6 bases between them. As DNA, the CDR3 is TGCGCCAGCAGCCACCCCTCCACAGATACGCAGTATTTT. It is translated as CASSHPSTDTQYF.

As DNA, the CDR3 is TGTGCCAGCAGTGTCCGGGAGAGCAACTATGGCTACACCTTC. Encoded protein: CASSVRESNYGYTF. This rearrangement joins TRBV28 to TRBJ1-2; D is uncertain. Germline lookup yields CDR1 MDHEN and CDR2 SYDVKM. The CDR3 loop spans 14 amino acids. V was pared by 5 bases and J by 2 bases, with 12 bases between.

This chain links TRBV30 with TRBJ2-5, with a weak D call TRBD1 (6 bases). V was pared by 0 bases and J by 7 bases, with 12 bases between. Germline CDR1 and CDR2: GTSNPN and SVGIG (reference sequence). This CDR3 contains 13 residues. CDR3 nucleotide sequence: TGTGCCTGGAGTGTATCAGGGGTTGGGACCCAGTACTTC. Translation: CAWSVSGVGTQYF.

This chain's CDR3 is CASSLTRFEGLEEQYF. The CDR3, as DNA: TGTGCCAGCTCACTGACGCGGTTTGAGGGGCTGGAGGAGCAGTACTTC. This chain uses TRBV18 with TRBJ2-7; D tentatively reads TRBD1 or TRBD2 (5 bases each). V lost 4 bases to trimming and J lost 7 bases, with 23 bases between them. Germline loops: CDR1 KGHSH, CDR2 LQKENI. This CDR3 has 16 residues.

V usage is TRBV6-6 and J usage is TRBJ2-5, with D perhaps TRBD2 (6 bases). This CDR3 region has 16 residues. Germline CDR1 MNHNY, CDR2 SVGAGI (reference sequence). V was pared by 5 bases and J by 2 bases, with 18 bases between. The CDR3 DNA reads TGTGCCAGCAGTGGGGTTAAGGGGCGGGGACAAGAGACCCAGTACTTC. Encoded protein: CASSGVKGRGQETQYF.

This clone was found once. CDR3 in amino acids: CASTKGLYGYTF. CDR3 in DNA: TGTGCCAGCACTAAGGGGCTCTATGGCTACACCTTC. This sequence joins TRBV2 and TRBJ1-2; a weak D match, TRBD1 (5 bases). Germline V lookup: CDR1 SNHLY, CDR2 FYNNEI. CDR3 size: 12 residues. V was shortened by 7 bases and J by 4 bases, with 10 bases between the two germline ends.

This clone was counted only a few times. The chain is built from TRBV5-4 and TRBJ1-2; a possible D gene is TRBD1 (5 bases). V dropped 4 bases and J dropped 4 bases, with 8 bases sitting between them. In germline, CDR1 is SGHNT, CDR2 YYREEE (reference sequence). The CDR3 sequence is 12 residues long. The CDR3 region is CASSGDRYGYTF. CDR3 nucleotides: TGTGCCAGCAGCGGGGACCGCTATGGCTACACCTTC.

The CDR3 DNA reads as TGTGCCAGCAGATTGACAGGCAATCAGCCCCAGCATTTT. As protein: CASRLTGNQPQHF. V is TRBV6-1 and J is TRBJ1-5; tentatively, D is TRBD1 (5 bases). V was cut by 6 bases and J by 2 bases, with 8 bases left in between. The V gene's germline CDR1 is MNHNS and CDR2 SASEGT. This CDR3 is built from 13 residues.

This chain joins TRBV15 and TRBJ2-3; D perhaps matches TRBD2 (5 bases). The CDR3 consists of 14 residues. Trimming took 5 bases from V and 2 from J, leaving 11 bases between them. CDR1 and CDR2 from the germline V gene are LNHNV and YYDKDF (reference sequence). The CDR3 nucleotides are TGTGCCACCAGCTTAACTAGATACACAGATACGCAGTATTTT. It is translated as CATSLTRYTDTQYF. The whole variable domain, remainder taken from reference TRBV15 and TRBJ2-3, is DAMVIQNPRYQVTQFGKPVTLSCSQTLNHNVMYWYQQKSSQAPKLLFHYYDKDFNNEADTPDNFQSRRPNTSFCFLDIRSPGLGDTAMYLCATSLTRYTDTQYFGPGTRLTVL.

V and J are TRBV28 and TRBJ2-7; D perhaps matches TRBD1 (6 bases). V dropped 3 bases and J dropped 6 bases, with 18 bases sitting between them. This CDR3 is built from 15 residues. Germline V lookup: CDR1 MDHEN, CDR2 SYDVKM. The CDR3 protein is CASSFDRTLWVEQYF. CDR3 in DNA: TGTGCCAGCAGTTTTGACAGGACGTTATGGGTCGAGCAGTACTTC.

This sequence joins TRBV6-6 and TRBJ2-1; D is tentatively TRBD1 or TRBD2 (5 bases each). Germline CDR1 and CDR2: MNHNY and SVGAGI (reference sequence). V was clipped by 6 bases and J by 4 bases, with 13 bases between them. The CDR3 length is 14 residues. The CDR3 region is CASSPGTVYNEQFF. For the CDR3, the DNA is TGTGCCAGCAGCCCGGGGACGGTTTACAATGAGCAGTTCTTC.

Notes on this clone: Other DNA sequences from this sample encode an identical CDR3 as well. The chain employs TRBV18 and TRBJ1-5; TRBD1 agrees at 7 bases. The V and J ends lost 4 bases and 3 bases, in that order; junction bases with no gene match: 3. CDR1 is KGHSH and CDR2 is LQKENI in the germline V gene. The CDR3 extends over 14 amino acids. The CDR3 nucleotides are TGTGCCAGCTCACTGGGACAGTACAATCAGCCCCAGCATTTT. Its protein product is CASSLGQYNQPQHF. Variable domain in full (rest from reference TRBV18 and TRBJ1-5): NAGVMQNPRHLVRRRGQEARLRCSPMKGHSHVYWYRQLPEEGLKFMVYLQKENIIDESGMPKERFSAEFPKEGPSILRIQQVVRGDSAAYFCASSLGQYNQPQHFGDGTRLSIL.

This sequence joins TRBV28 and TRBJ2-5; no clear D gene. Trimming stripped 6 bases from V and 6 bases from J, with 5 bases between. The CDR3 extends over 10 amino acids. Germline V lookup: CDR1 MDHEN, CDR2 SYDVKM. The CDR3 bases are TGTGCCAGCAGGAGGAAGACCCAGTACTTC. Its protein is CASRRKTQYF.

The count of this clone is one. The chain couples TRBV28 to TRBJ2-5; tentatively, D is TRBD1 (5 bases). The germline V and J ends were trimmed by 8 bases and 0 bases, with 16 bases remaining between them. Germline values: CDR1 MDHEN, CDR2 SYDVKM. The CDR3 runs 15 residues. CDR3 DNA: TGTGCCAGCGGGGCCGTCCTCCCGTACCAAGAGACCCAGTACTTC. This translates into CASGAVLPYQETQYF. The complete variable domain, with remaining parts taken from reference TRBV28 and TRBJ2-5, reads DVKVTQSSRYLVKRTGEKVFLECVQDMDHENMFWYRQDPGLGLRLIYFSYDVKMKEKGDIPEGYSVSREKKERFSLILESASTNQTSMYLCASGAVLPYQETQYFGPGTRLLVL.

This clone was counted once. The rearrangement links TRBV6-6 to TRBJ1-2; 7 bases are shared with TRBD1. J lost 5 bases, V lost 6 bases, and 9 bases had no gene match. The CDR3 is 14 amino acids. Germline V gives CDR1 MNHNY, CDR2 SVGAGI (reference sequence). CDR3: CASSRQGHGYGYTF. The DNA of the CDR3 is TGTGCCAGCAGCCGACAGGGACACGGATATGGCTACACCTTC.

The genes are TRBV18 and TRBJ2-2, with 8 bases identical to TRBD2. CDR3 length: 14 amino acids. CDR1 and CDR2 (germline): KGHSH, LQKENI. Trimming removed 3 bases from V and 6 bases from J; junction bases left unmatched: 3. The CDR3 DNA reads TGTGCCAGCTCACCGACTAGCGAGGCCGGGGAGCTGTTTTTT. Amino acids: CASSPTSEAGELFF.

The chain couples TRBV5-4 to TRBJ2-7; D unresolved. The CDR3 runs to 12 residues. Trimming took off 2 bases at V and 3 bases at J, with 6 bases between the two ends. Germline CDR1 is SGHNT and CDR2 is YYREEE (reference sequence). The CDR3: CASSFTNYEQYF. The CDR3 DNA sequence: TGTGCCAGCAGCTTCACAAACTACGAGCAGTACTTC.

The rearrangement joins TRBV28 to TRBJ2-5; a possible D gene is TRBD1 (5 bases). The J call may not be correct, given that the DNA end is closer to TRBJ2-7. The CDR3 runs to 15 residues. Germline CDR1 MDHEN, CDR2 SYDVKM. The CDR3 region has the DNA TGTGCCAGCACCATACGACAGTCTACCGGCGGCGAGCAGTACTTC. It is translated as CASTIRQSTGGEQYF.

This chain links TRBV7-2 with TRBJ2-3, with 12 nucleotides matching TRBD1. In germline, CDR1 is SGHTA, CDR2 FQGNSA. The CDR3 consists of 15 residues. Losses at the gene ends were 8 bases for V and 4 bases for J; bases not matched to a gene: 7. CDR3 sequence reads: CASASGDRGPDTQYF. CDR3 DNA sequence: TGTGCCAGCGCCTCCGGGGACAGGGGGCCAGATACGCAGTATTTT.

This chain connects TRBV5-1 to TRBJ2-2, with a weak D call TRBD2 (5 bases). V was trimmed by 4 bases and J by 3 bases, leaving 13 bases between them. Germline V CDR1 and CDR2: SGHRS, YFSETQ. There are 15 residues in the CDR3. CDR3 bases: TGCGCCAGCAGCCCCGGTGGGAGTGACACCGGGGAGCTGTTTTTT. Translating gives CASSPGGSDTGELFF. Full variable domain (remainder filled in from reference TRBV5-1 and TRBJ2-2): KAGVTQTPRYLIKTRGQQVTLSCSPISGHRSVSWYQQTPGQGLQFLFEYFSETQRNKGNFPGRFSGRQFSNSRSEMNVSTLELGDSALYLCASSPGGSDTGELFFGEGSRLTVL.

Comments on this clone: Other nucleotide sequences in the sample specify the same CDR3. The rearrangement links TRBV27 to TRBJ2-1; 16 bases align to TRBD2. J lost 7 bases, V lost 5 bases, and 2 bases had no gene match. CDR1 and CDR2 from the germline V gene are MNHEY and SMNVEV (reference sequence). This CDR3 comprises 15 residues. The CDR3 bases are TGTGCCAGCAGTAGGGGACTAGCGGGAGGGAATGAGCAGTTCTTC. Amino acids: CASSRGLAGGNEQFF.

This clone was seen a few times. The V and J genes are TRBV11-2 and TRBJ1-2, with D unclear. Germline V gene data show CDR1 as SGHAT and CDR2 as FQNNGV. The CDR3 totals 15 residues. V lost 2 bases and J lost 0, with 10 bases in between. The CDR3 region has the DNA TGTGCCAGCAGCTTAACGCGAATCGCTAACTATGGCTACACCTTC. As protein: CASSLTRIANYGYTF.

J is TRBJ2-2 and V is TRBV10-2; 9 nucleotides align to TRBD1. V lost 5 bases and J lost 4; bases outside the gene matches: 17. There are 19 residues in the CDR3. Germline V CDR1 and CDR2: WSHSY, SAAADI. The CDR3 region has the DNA TGCGCCAGCAGTCCCCACGGCCCCGGGACAGGGTCTACCACCGGGGAGCTGTTTTTT. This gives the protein CASSPHGPGTGSTTGELFF.

CDR3 sequence: CASSPRAPYTEAFF. CDR3 in DNA: TGTGCCAGCAGTCCGCGGGCCCCTTACACTGAAGCTTTCTTT. This chain uses TRBV28 with TRBJ1-1; no reliable D call. Germline V gives CDR1 MDHEN, CDR2 SYDVKM. The V end lost 5 bases, the J end lost 3 bases, and 13 bases lay between the germline ends. The CDR3 spans 14 residues.

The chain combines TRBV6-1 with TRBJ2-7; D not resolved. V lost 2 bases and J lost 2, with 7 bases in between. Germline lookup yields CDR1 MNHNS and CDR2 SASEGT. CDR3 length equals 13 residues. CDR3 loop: CASSETSTYEQYF. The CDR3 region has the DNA TGTGCCAGCAGTGAAACCTCAACCTACGAGCAGTACTTC.